Following are 5 T cell receptor beta chains from one sample sequenced in a study of neurological immune-mediated disorders. TCRdb reanalysed the 5' RACE reads using MiXCR and keeps one entry per CDR3 protein. The table shows over 75,000 distinct CDR3 sequences, with 5.5% to 6.5% occurring only once. Time point: longitudinal time-point 2. What was sequenced was PBMCs. These receptors were taken from a woman between 55 and 75 years old with multiple sclerosis.

This clonotype was detected ten times or more. A much larger clone differs from this one at a single base, so this may be a read error. The rearrangement links TRBV3-1 to TRBJ2-7; the D gene is possibly TRBD1 (5 bases). V was clipped by 1 base and J by 4 bases, with 5 bases between them. CDR3 size: 12 residues. The germline V gene has CDR1 LGHDT and CDR2 YNNKEL (reference sequence). The CDR3 here is CASSQGTYEQYF. In DNA form, the CDR3 reads TGTGCCAGCAGCCAAGGGACATACGAGCAGTACTTC.

This clonotype has a handful of counts. The chain carries TRBV20-1 and TRBJ2-4, with TRBD2 matching 9 bases. This CDR3 has 15 amino acids. V trimming: 6 bases; J trimming: 5 bases; junction bases outside the gene matches: 11. Germline CDR1 and CDR2: DFQATT and SNEGSKA (reference sequence). CDR3 nucleotide sequence: TGCAGTGCCCGAAGGGGCGGGGGGGCCGAAAACATTCAGTACTTC. This codes for CSARRGGGAENIQYF.

There are many counts of this clonotype. V gene TRBV6-5 combines with J gene TRBJ1-1; no reliable D call. V was clipped by 0 bases and J by 11 bases, with 16 bases between them. CDR3 length: 14 amino acids. Looked up from germline, CDR1 is MNHEY and CDR2 is SVGAGI. In DNA, the CDR3 is TGTGCCAGCAGTTACTCGGCAGTGAAGGGTGAGGCTTTCTTT. This codes for CASSYSAVKGEAFF.

This clonotype was counted at least ten times. V usage is TRBV20-1 and J usage is TRBJ1-5, with no clear D. Germline V lookup: CDR1 DFQATT, CDR2 SNEGSKA (reference sequence). V lost 0 bases, J lost 0 bases, and 9 bases lay in between. There are 15 residues in the CDR3. CDR3: CSARDREASNQPQHF. The CDR3 DNA reads TGCAGTGCTAGAGACCGCGAAGCTAGCAATCAGCCCCAGCATTTT.

About this clonotype itself: This may be a read error, as it is one base from a much larger clone. The chain has TRBV7-9 and TRBJ2-7; the match to TRBD1 covers 7 bases. Germline V lookup: CDR1 SEHNR, CDR2 FQNEAQ (reference sequence). This CDR3 is 14 amino acids long. V was pared by 1 base and J by 3 bases, with 3 bases of the junction left unmatched. The DNA for the CDR3 is TGTGCCAGCAGCTTAGTGGACAGGAACTACGAGCAGTACTTC. It codes for CASSLVDRNYEQYF.